The 28 T cell receptor beta chains reported below all come from one sample, sequenced in a study of blood T cell repertoires in COVID-19. Sequencing was performed with immunoSEQ multiplex PCR; in TCRdb, only in-frame clones are kept and a portion is missing. Found here are fewer than 250,000 clones, around 84% of them singletons; the top ten hold under 12%. Material: peripheral blood. All receptors derive from an elderly woman with COVID-19, enrolled during active disease.

This clone has only a few counts. The rearrangement uses TRBV4-1 and TRBJ1-4; TRBD1 might be the D (5 bases). The V gene's germline CDR1 is MGHRA and CDR2 YSYEKL. This CDR3 is 15 amino acids long. V was pared by 2 bases and J by 8 bases, with 15 bases between. This CDR3 is CASSQQGLNGEKLFF. The CDR3 DNA is TGCGCCAGCAGCCAACAGGGCCTAAACGGGGAAAAACTGTTTTTT.

The chain links TRBV9 to TRBJ2-1, with unresolved D. The CDR3 covers 11 residues. V lost 0 bases and J lost 9, with 4 bases in between. CDR1 is SGDLS, CDR2 YYNGEE, per germline. CDR3: CASSVASEQFF. CDR3 sequence (DNA): TGTGCCAGCAGCGTAGCGAGTGAGCAGTTCTTC.

The genes are TRBV11-2 and TRBJ1-1; 8 positions match TRBD1. Trimming cost V 9 bases and J 0 bases; bases outside gene matches: 12. CDR3 size: 16 residues. Germline CDR1 reads SGHAT; CDR2 reads FQNNGV. The DNA of the CDR3 is TGTGCCAGTAAGCAGGGGGCCGGGCGAATGAACACTGAAGCTTTCTTT. Translated, it gives CASKQGAGRMNTEAFF.

The chain's CDR3 is CAINRDRASPLHF. The CDR3 DNA reads TGTGCCATCAACCGGGACAGGGCTTCACCCCTCCACTTT. The V gene is TRBV10-3, the J gene TRBJ1-6; 9 nucleotides agree with TRBD1. Germline values: CDR1 ENHRY, CDR2 SYGVKD. The CDR3 sequence is 13 residues long. V lost 7 bases and J lost 9; bases outside the gene matches: 4.

This chain uses TRBV5-1 with TRBJ1-2; D unresolved. Trimming removed 7 bases from V and 5 bases from J, with 15 bases in between. The CDR3 extends over 13 amino acids. The germline CDR1 and CDR2 sequences are SGHRS and YFSETQ. CDR3 amino acids: CASRTGSSYGYTF. CDR3 DNA: TGCGCCAGCCGAACGGGTTCTAGTTATGGCTACACCTTC.

The V gene is TRBV6-5, the J gene TRBJ2-7; maybe TRBD2 (6 bases). The length of the CDR3 is 16 residues. The germline V and J ends were trimmed by 2 bases and 3 bases, with 17 bases remaining between them. Germline V CDR1 and CDR2: MNHEY, SVGAGI. The CDR3 sequence: CASSYGGVRTGYEQYF. CDR3 nucleotides: TGTGCCAGCAGTTACGGAGGGGTAAGGACCGGCTACGAGCAGTACTTC.

The chain employs TRBV24-1 and TRBJ1-4, with D possibly matching TRBD1 (5 bases). The CDR3 has 10 residues. In germline, CDR1 is KGHDR, CDR2 SFDVKD. Deletions cut 11 bases from V and 10 bases from J, with 10 bases between. CDR3 residues: CAMPGGKLFF. As DNA, the CDR3 is TGTGCCATGCCCGGGGGAAAACTGTTTTTT.

This clone appeared once. The chain uses TRBV19 and TRBJ2-2; maybe TRBD1 (5 bases). Germline assignment: CDR1 LNHDA and CDR2 SQIVND (reference sequence). V lost 6 bases and J 3 bases, leaving 5 bases between the germline ends. This CDR3 contains 12 residues. CDR3 DNA: TGTGCCAGTAGCAGGGACACCGGGGAGCTGTTTTTT. Protein sequence: CASSRDTGELFF.

The chain links TRBV15 to TRBJ1-1; TRBD1 is a possible D gene (5 bases). V was trimmed by 0 bases and J by 1 base, leaving 12 bases between them. Per the germline V gene, CDR1 is LNHNV and CDR2 is YYDKDF (reference sequence). This CDR3 comprises 16 residues. The CDR3 is CATSRDLGRENTEAFF. In DNA form, the CDR3 reads TGTGCCACCAGCAGAGATCTGGGCAGGGAGAACACTGAAGCTTTCTTT. Together with reference TRBV15 and TRBJ1-1, the CDR3 gives the full variable domain: DAMVIQNPRYQVTQFGKPVTLSCSQTLNHNVMYWYQQKSSQAPKLLFHYYDKDFNNEADTPDNFQSRRPNTSFCFLDIRSPGLGDTAMYLCATSRDLGRENTEAFFGQGTRLTVV.

This rearrangement joins TRBV7-9 to TRBJ2-1; perhaps TRBD2 as D (6 bases). Trimming left V 1 base short and J 8 bases short, with 15 bases between. The CDR3 has 15 amino acids. CDR1 SEHNR and CDR2 FQNEAQ come from the germline V gene (reference sequence). This chain's CDR3 is CASSLGLVAGDEQFF. The CDR3 DNA reads as TGTGCCAGCAGCTTAGGACTAGTGGCCGGGGATGAGCAGTTCTTC.

The J gene is TRBJ1-2, the V gene TRBV27; 8 bases align to TRBD1. This CDR3 contains 14 residues. In germline, CDR1 is MNHEY, CDR2 SMNVEV (reference sequence). Trimming removed 3 bases from V and 8 bases from J; junction bases left unmatched: 8. DNA for the CDR3: TGTGCCAGCAGTTTCTGGGACAGGCGGGAAGGCTACACCTTC. Amino acids: CASSFWDRREGYTF.

This chain links TRBV28 with TRBJ1-5, with 7 bases fitting TRBD1. Germline V CDR1 and CDR2: MDHEN, SYDVKM. Germline trimming cut 8 bases from V and 1 base from J; bases unmatched to any gene: 5. CDR3 length equals 14 residues. CDR3 residues: CASHPTGSNQPQHF. CDR3 DNA: TGTGCCAGCCATCCGACAGGGAGCAATCAGCCCCAGCATTTT. The whole variable domain, filled in from reference TRBV28 and TRBJ1-5, reads DVKVTQSSRYLVKRTGEKVFLECVQDMDHENMFWYRQDPGLGLRLIYFSYDVKMKEKGDIPEGYSVSREKKERFSLILESASTNQTSMYLCASHPTGSNQPQHFGDGTRLSIL.

The chain uses TRBV5-4 and TRBJ2-1; possible D gene TRBD2, 7 bases. The CDR3 length is 15 residues. With 0 bases removed from V and 3 bases from J, the gap between germline ends came to 10 bases. Germline V gives CDR1 SGHNT, CDR2 YYREEE (reference sequence). The DNA for the CDR3 is TGTGCCAGCAGCTTGGGGGGGGGCCACTACAATGAGCAGTTCTTC. It encodes CASSLGGGHYNEQFF.

V is TRBV7-3 and J is TRBJ2-5, with a tentative D call TRBD1 (5 bases). Germline CDR1 is SGHTA and CDR2 is FQGTGA. The V and J ends lost 1 base and 3 bases respectively, with 6 bases between them. The CDR3 has 13 amino acids. As DNA, the CDR3 is TGTGCCAGCAGCTTAAGCAGGGAAGAGACCCAGTACTTC. Translated: CASSLSREETQYF. Complete variable domain (other parts from reference TRBV7-3 and TRBJ2-5): GAGVSQTPSNKVTEKGKYVELRCDPISGHTALYWYRQSLGQGPEFLIYFQGTGAADDSGLPNDRFFAVRPEGSVSTLKIQRTERGDSAVYLCASSLSREETQYFGPGTRLLVL.

The sample holds one count of this clone. The V gene is TRBV28, the J gene TRBJ1-5; D is uncertain. Germline V gene sequence: CDR1 MDHEN, CDR2 SYDVKM. V was pared by 6 bases and J by 2 bases, with 17 bases between. The CDR3 runs to 16 residues. DNA for the CDR3: TGTGCCAGCAGCCGGAGCGGCCGGAAGGGCAATCAGCCCCAGCATTTT. This sequence encodes CASSRSGRKGNQPQHF.

This clone was detected once. The rearrangement uses TRBV6-4 and TRBJ1-6; no clear D. CDR3 length: 13 amino acids. Germline CDR1 reads MRHNA; CDR2 reads SNTAGT. V shed 0 bases and J shed 11 bases, with 8 bases lying between them. CDR3 in amino acids: CASSDSMGTPLHF. The CDR3 region has the DNA TGTGCCAGCAGTGACTCGATGGGCACACCCCTCCACTTT.

The chain joins TRBV6-5 to TRBJ1-2; 8 bases are a match to TRBD1. The CDR3 totals 13 residues. The germline CDR1 and CDR2 sequences are MNHEY and SVGAGI. With V trimmed by 6 bases and J by 6 bases, 6 bases remained unmatched. Written as DNA, the CDR3 is TGTGCCAGCAGAGACAGGGGTATAGATGGCTACACCTTC. This codes for CASRDRGIDGYTF.

This chain connects TRBV1 to TRBJ1-4. TRBV1 is a pseudogene locus. CDR3 length equals 15 residues. CDR3 sequence: CTSSPGRVPVEKLFF. The DNA of the CDR3 is TGCACCAGCAGCCCCGGCCGGGTGCCGGTTGAAAAACTGTTTTTT.

The genes are TRBV5-1 and TRBJ1-6, with TRBD1 identical over 7 bases. CDR3 size: 15 residues. V lost 1 base and J lost 7; bases outside the gene matches: 5. The germline CDR1 and CDR2 sequences are SGHRS and YFSETQ. CDR3 nucleotides: TGCGCCAGCAGCTTGTTTGACAGGGAAAATTCACCCCTCCACTTT. It yields the protein CASSLFDRENSPLHF.

The chain uses TRBV7-2 and TRBJ2-3; TRBD1 matches 9 bases. Per the germline V gene, CDR1 is SGHTA and CDR2 is FQGNSA. V lost 5 bases, J lost 5 bases, and 8 bases stayed unmatched. The CDR3 consists of 15 residues. CDR3 nucleotides: TGTGCCAGCAGCCTACAGGGGGCAAACCAAGATACGCAGTATTTT. Encoded protein: CASSLQGANQDTQYF.

This rearrangement joins TRBV28 to TRBJ1-5; D gene uncertain. This CDR3 region has 12 residues. Trimming cost V 3 bases and J 5 bases, with 5 bases left between them. CDR1 MDHEN and CDR2 SYDVKM come from the germline V gene. CDR3 DNA sequence: TGTGCCAGCAGTTTCCTCGATCAGCCCCAGCATTTT. Its protein is CASSFLDQPQHF.

This chain joins TRBV29-1 and TRBJ2-7, with D unclear. V lost 6 bases to trimming and J lost 2 bases, with 11 bases between them. The CDR3 sequence is 12 residues long. The germline V gene has CDR1 SQVTM and CDR2 ANQGSEA. The DNA for the CDR3 is TGCAGCGTGCTTAGCCGAACCTACGAGCAGTACTTC. Protein product: CSVLSRTYEQYF.

This clone was counted between two and nine times. The V and J genes are TRBV5-1 and TRBJ2-5; TRBD2 might be the D (7 bases). The CDR3 sequence is 15 residues long. Germline CDR1 and CDR2: SGHRS and YFSETQ. V was pared by 4 bases and J by 5 bases, with 18 bases between. This chain's CDR3 is CASSRLGGRGETQYF. CDR3 DNA: TGCGCCAGCAGCCGTCTGGGGGGGCGAGGTGAGACCCAGTACTTC. Full variable domain (remainder filled in from reference TRBV5-1 and TRBJ2-5): KAGVTQTPRYLIKTRGQQVTLSCSPISGHRSVSWYQQTPGQGLQFLFEYFSETQRNKGNFPGRFSGRQFSNSRSEMNVSTLELGDSALYLCASSRLGGRGETQYFGPGTRLLVL.

DNA of the CDR3: TGTGCCAGCAGCCACCCGAGTGGGCCCACTGAAGCTTTCTTT. Translation gives CASSHPSGPTEAFF. The rearrangement uses TRBV3-1 (or the pseudogene TRBV3-2) and TRBJ1-1; D is undetermined. The CDR3 is made up of 14 amino acids. Deletions cut 3 bases from V and 4 bases from J, with 12 bases between. Germline CDR1 LGHDT, CDR2 YNNKEL (reference sequence).

This clone was observed a single time. CDR3 sequence (DNA): TGTGCCAGCACCCGGGCTGCCGGACTAGGAGACGGGGAGCTGTTTTTT. Residues: CASTRAAGLGDGELFF. This chain links TRBV27 with TRBJ2-2; 7 bases agree with TRBD2. Germline CDR1 MNHEY, CDR2 SMNVEV (reference sequence). Trimming removed 7 bases from V and 7 bases from J; junction bases left unmatched: 15. This CDR3 comprises 16 residues.

The J gene is TRBJ1-1, the V gene TRBV11-2; 7 bases map to TRBD1. Trimming at V came to 0 bases and at J to 1 base, leaving 2 bases not matched to a gene. The CDR3 runs to 15 residues. From germline, CDR1 is SGHAT and CDR2 FQNNGV. CDR3 sequence: CASSLEGTANTEAFF. The CDR3 DNA is TGTGCCAGCAGCTTAGAGGGGACAGCGAACACTGAAGCTTTCTTT.

The chain is built from TRBV15 and TRBJ2-7, with D perhaps TRBD2 (6 bases). The CDR3 is 14 residues long. The ends were cut back, 5 bases at V and 2 bases at J, with 13 bases in the middle. In germline, CDR1 is LNHNV, CDR2 YYDKDF (reference sequence). Written as DNA, the CDR3 is TGTGCCACCAGCGAAAGTAGCGGCCCCTACGAGCAGTACTTC. It translates to CATSESSGPYEQYF.

CDR3 residues: CASRDPGRILFF. The CDR3 DNA follows: TGTGCCAGTAGAGACCCGGGGAGGATACTGTTTTTT. The J gene is TRBJ1-4, the V gene TRBV19; D unclear. CDR3 length equals 12 residues. Trimming cost V 6 bases and J 13 bases, with 15 bases left between them. Germline V gives CDR1 LNHDA, CDR2 SQIVND (reference sequence).